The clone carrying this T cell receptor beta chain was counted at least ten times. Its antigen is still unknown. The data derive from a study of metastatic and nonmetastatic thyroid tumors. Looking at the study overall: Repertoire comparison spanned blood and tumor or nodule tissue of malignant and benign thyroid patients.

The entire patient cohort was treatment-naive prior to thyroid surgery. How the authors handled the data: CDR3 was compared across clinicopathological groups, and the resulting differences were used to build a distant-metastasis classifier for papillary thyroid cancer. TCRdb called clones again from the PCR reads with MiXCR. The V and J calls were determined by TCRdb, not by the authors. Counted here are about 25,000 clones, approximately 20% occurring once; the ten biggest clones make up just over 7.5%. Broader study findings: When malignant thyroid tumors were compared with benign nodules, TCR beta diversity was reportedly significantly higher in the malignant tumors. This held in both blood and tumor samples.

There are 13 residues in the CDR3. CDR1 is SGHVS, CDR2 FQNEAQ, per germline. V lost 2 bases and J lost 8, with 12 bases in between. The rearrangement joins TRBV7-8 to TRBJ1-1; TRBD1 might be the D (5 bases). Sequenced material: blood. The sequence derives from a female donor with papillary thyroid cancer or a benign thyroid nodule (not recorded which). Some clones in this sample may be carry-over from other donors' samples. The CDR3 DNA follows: TGTGCCAGCAGCTTACAGGGTGGGGTGGAAGCTTTCTTT. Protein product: CASSLQGGVEAFF. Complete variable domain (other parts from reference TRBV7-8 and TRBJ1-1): GAGVSQSPRYKVAKRGQDVALRCDPISGHVSLFWYQQALGQGPEFLTYFQNEAQLDKSGLPSDRFFAERPEGSVSTLKIQRTQQEDSAVYLCASSLQGGVEAFFGQGTRLTVV.